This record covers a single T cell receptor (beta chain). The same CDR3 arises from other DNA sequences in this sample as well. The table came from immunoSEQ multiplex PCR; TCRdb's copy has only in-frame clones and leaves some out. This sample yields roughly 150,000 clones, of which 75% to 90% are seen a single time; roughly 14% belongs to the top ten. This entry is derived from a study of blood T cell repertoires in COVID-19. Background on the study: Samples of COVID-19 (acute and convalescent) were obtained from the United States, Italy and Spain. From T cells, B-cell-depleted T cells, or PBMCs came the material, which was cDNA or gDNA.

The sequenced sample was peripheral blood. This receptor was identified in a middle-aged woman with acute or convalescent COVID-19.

The DNA of the CDR3 is TGTGCCAGCAGGTTACAGAGCTCTGGAAACACCATATATTTT. Translated, it gives CASRLQSSGNTIYF. The genes are TRBV6-5 and TRBJ1-3, with D uncertain. Germline V gene lookup returns CDR1 MNHEY and CDR2 SVGAGI. This CDR3 is built from 14 residues. Trimming took 6 bases from V and 0 from J, leaving 9 bases between them.